These T cell receptor beta chains were read from a single sample in a study of shared clonotypes between healthy human individuals. The protocol was immunoSEQ multiplex PCR, while the TCRdb copy is restricted to in-frame clones and leaves out a portion. The table lists over a million clones, more than 95% of them singletons, with approximately 1.1% in the top ten. The sequencing sample was made of naive CD4+ T cells sorted from blood. The receptors originated from a man in his thirties or forties in good health. CDR3s include the opening cysteine and the closing phenylalanine or tryptophan. D genes are given only for firm matches. The size of a clone is reported for some rows only, either as once, few or many, or as a class for expanded clones.

V	D	J	size	DNA	CDR3
TRBV5-5	-	TRBJ2-1	-	TGTGCCAGCAGCCGAGAATCCTACAATGAGCAGTTCTTC	CASSRESYNEQFF
TRBV28	TRBD2	TRBJ2-7	-	TGTGCCAGCAGTCCCGTCCTCGGGTCTAGCGGCTACGAGCAGTACTTC	CASSPVLGSSGYEQYF
TRBV2	TRBD1	TRBJ1-1	-	TGTGCCAGCAGTGAAGCTCTAGGCAGGGGGCCCACTGAAGCTTTCTTT	CASSEALGRGPTEAFF
TRBV19	TRBD1	TRBJ1-2	-	TGTGCCAGTAGCCCGGGACAGGGACACTACACCTTC	CASSPGQGHYTF
TRBV5-5	TRBD1	TRBJ1-2	-	TGTGCCAGCAGCTTGGTTCAGGGGGTGATAGGCTACACCTTC	CASSLVQGVIGYTF
TRBV12-2	-	TRBJ2-2	-	TGTGCAAGTCGCGCCCGACAGGGGGCGCATCCCGGGGAGCTGTTTTTT	CASRARQGAHPGELFF
TRBV2	-	TRBJ2-2	-	TGTGCCAGCAGTGACACCGGGGAGCTGTTTTTT	CASSDTGELFF
TRBV5-1	-	TRBJ2-5	-	TGCGCCACCGCTGCAACAGGGTCGGAGACCCAGTACTTC	CATAATGSETQYF
TRBV19	-	TRBJ1-2	-	TGTGCCAGTAGTATAGCAGTGAGCTATGGCTACACCTTC	CASSIAVSYGYTF
TRBV9	-	TRBJ2-2	-	TGTGCCAGCAGCGTATCAGGGAGAGGGAGCACCGGGGAGCTGTTTTTT	CASSVSGRGSTGELFF
TRBV11-2	-	TRBJ2-1	-	TGTGCCAGCAGCCCTTTCGAGCTGACAACCTACAATGAGCAGTTCTTC	CASSPFELTTYNEQFF
TRBV6-4	TRBD1	TRBJ2-1	-	TGTGCCAGCAGTAAGACAGGGCTCTACAATGAGCAGTTCTTC	CASSKTGLYNEQFF
TRBV15	TRBD1	TRBJ1-4	-	TGTGCCACCAGCAGAGTAGAGACAGGGGGAAAACTGTTTTTT	CATSRVETGGKLFF
TRBV7-9	-	TRBJ2-2	once	TGTGCCAGCAGCTTGGGGCAGGGTACGAACACCGGGGAGCTGTTTTTT	CASSLGQGTNTGELFF
TRBV5-6	-	TRBJ1-5	-	TGTGCCAGCAGCCTGGGACTTAATCAGCCCCAGCATTTT	CASSLGLNQPQHF
TRBV9	-	TRBJ2-2	-	TGTGCCAGCAGCGTACATAGCCTATTGTCGGGGGAGCTGTTTTTT	CASSVHSLLSGELFF
TRBV5-1	-	TRBJ2-2	-	TGCGCCAGCAGCTTAGGAACCGCGAACACCGGGGAGCTGTTTTTT	CASSLGTANTGELFF
TRBV7-3	TRBD2	TRBJ2-1	-	TGTGCCAGCAGCTTAGGGCGGGGGAGCGGGAGTACCTACAATGAGCAGTTCTTC	CASSLGRGSGSTYNEQFF
TRBV7-9	-	TRBJ2-2	-	TGTGCCAGCAGCTTAGTAGGGCTAGGACCGGCCGGGGAGCTGTTTTTT	CASSLVGLGPAGELFF
TRBV28	-	TRBJ2-3	-	TGTGCCAGCAGACCCGGACAGACTGATACGCAGTATTTT	CASRPGQTDTQYF
TRBV5-1	TRBD2	TRBJ2-2	-	TGCGCCAGCAGCTTGGGGACTAGCTCATACACCGGGGAGCTGTTTTTT	CASSLGTSSYTGELFF
TRBV19	TRBD2	TRBJ2-2	-	TGTGCCAGTAGGACTAGCGGGAGGGTGGTCACCGGGGAGCTGTTTTTT	CASRTSGRVVTGELFF
TRBV15	-	TRBJ1-5	-	TGTGCCACCAGCAACCGTCGCCTAAACCCATTAAGCAATCAGCCCCAGCATTTT	CATSNRRLNPLSNQPQHF